The 15 T cell receptor beta chains given below trace back to one sample, sequenced in a study of cytomegalovirus exposure and HLA in healthy donors. PCR primers comprised 60 Vbeta and 13 Jbeta primers. TCRdb's copy holds only in-frame clones and misses some; the assay was immunoSEQ multiplex PCR. Of roughly 150,000 clones in the sample, 75% were seen once. Specimen: PBMCs. The source of these receptors is a man younger than 30 in good health and CMV-seropositive.

The chain joins TRBV9 to TRBJ2-7; the match to TRBD2 covers 10 bases. From germline, CDR1 is SGDLS and CDR2 YYNGEE. The CDR3 consists of 13 residues. The V gene end was trimmed by 9 bases and the J gene end by 3 bases; junction bases not matched to a gene: 6. CDR3 sequence reads: CANRTSGDYEQYF. CDR3 DNA: TGTGCCAACAGGACTAGCGGCGACTACGAGCAGTACTTC. Together with reference TRBV9 and TRBJ2-7, the CDR3 gives the full variable domain: DSGVTQTPKHLITATGQRVTLRCSPRSGDLSVYWYQQSLDQGLQFLIQYYNGEERAKGNILERFSAQQFPDLHSELNLSSLELGDSALYFCANRTSGDYEQYFGPGTRLTVT.

The CDR3 bases are TGTGCCAGCAGCTCCAGGGGAGGGGAGACCCAGTACTTC. Its translation: CASSSRGGETQYF. V is TRBV9 and J is TRBJ2-5; TRBD2 might be the D (7 bases). Germline values: CDR1 SGDLS, CDR2 YYNGEE. The CDR3 has 13 amino acids. V lost 4 bases and J lost 5, with 12 bases in between.

The chain combines TRBV6-5 with TRBJ2-4; 9 positions match TRBD1. J lost 6 bases, V lost 4 bases, and 4 bases had no gene match. Germline V gene data show CDR1 as MNHEY and CDR2 as SVGAGI. CDR3 length: 14 amino acids. The CDR3 reads CASSWGQGRNIQYF. CDR3 coding DNA: TGTGCCAGCAGTTGGGGACAGGGACGAAACATTCAGTACTTC.

The chain couples TRBV6-6 to TRBJ2-5; 7 bases are a match to TRBD1. Unmatched junction bases numbered 8, after V lost 8 bases and J lost 5 bases. This CDR3 has 13 amino acids. The V gene's germline CDR1 is MNHNY and CDR2 SVGAGI (reference sequence). The CDR3 DNA reads TGTGCCAGCCTGATAGGGGGCTGGGAGACCCAGTACTTC. Translation: CASLIGGWETQYF.

V is TRBV28 and J is TRBJ2-5; 10 nucleotides agree with TRBD2. The CDR3 covers 14 residues. Germline V gene sequence: CDR1 MDHEN, CDR2 SYDVKM. V lost 5 bases and J lost 2; bases outside the gene matches: 2. In nucleotides, the CDR3 is TGTGCCAGCAGTCCAGCGGGGGGGCAAGAGACCCAGTACTTC. This codes for CASSPAGGQETQYF.

This clone was picked up one time. The chain carries TRBV27 and TRBJ2-7; D not resolved. The CDR3 runs 15 residues. Germline V gene data show CDR1 as MNHEY and CDR2 as SMNVEV (reference sequence). V lost 3 bases, J lost 4 bases, and 16 bases lay in between. The CDR3 spells CASSFSSSRDYEQYF. DNA of the CDR3: TGTGCCAGCAGTTTCTCCAGTAGCAGAGATTACGAGCAGTACTTC.

This clone was found once. The V and J genes are TRBV4-1 and TRBJ2-2; D is ambiguous. V shed 0 bases and J shed 5 bases, with 10 bases lying between them. CDR1 MGHRA and CDR2 YSYEKL come from the germline V gene. The CDR3 is 15 amino acids. For the CDR3, the DNA is TGCGCCAGCAGCCAAGAACAGCCGCCGACCGGGGAGCTGTTTTTT. It translates to CASSQEQPPTGELFF.

This clone was counted only a few times. The V call is TRBV30, the J call TRBJ2-3; D perhaps matches TRBD2 (6 bases). Trimming removed 5 bases from V and 7 bases from J, with 16 bases in between. The CDR3 consists of 13 residues. CDR1 and CDR2 from the germline V gene are GTSNPN and SVGIG (reference sequence). The CDR3 sequence is CAWYGEGLNTQYF. The CDR3 bases are TGTGCCTGGTACGGCGAGGGACTGAATACGCAGTATTTT. The whole variable domain, remainder taken from reference TRBV30 and TRBJ2-3, is SQTIHQWPATLVQPVGSPLSLECTVEGTSNPNLYWYRQAAGRGLQLLFYSVGIGQISSEVPQNLSASRPQDRQFILSSKKLLLSDSGFYLCAWYGEGLNTQYFGPGTRLTVL.

The J gene is TRBJ1-3, the V gene TRBV4-1; 10 bases are shared with TRBD1. Germline-derived CDR1 and CDR2 are MGHRA and YSYEKL. Unmatched junction bases numbered 10, after V lost 1 base and J lost 10 bases. The CDR3 extends over 16 amino acids. The CDR3 spells CASSQGLGTGEGTIYF. The CDR3 region has the DNA TGCGCCAGCAGCCAAGGACTCGGGACAGGGGAAGGAACCATATATTTT.

The chain is built from TRBV29-1 and TRBJ1-1; a possible D gene is TRBD1 (5 bases). The germline gives CDR1 SQVTM, CDR2 ANQGSEA. The CDR3 contains 12 residues. Trimming took 3 bases from V and 5 from J, leaving 10 bases between them. The CDR3 spells CSVDRQGTEAFF. Written as DNA, the CDR3 is TGCAGCGTTGATAGGCAGGGAACTGAAGCTTTCTTT.

The chain combines TRBV5-8 with TRBJ2-7; TRBD2 matches at 7 bases. V shed 5 bases, J shed 1 base, and the junction held 6 bases outside the gene matches. Per germline, CDR1 SGHTS and CDR2 YDEGEE. The length of the CDR3 is 14 residues. The CDR3 region has the DNA TGTGCCAGCAGGAAAGCGGGAACTTCCTACGAGCAGTACTTC. This translates into CASRKAGTSYEQYF.

CDR3 protein: CASSPRQLETQYF. CDR3 DNA sequence: TGTGCCAGCTCACCGAGACAGCTAGAGACCCAGTACTTC. The V gene is TRBV18, the J gene TRBJ2-5; a possible D gene is TRBD1 (5 bases). Germline CDR1 reads KGHSH; CDR2 reads LQKENI. The CDR3 runs 13 residues. Between the trimmed V and J ends, which lost 3 bases and 4 bases, there was a span of 9 bases.

The genes are TRBV7-8 and TRBJ2-1; D may be TRBD2 (5 bases). Germline CDR1 and CDR2: SGHVS and FQNEAQ. This CDR3 has 14 residues. Trimming left V 5 bases short and J 4 bases short, with 12 bases between. The CDR3 sequence: CASSLGRAYNEQFF. CDR3 DNA sequence: TGTGCCAGCAGCCTAGGGCGGGCATACAATGAGCAGTTCTTC.

The chain is built from TRBV7-3 and TRBJ2-7; weak D call: TRBD1 (5 bases). V was shortened by 11 bases and J by 3 bases, with 17 bases between the two germline ends. Germline V gene lookup returns CDR1 SGHTA and CDR2 FQGTGA. This CDR3 has 13 residues. The CDR3: CAPIRALIYEQYF. In nucleotides, the CDR3 is TGTGCCCCAATCAGGGCCTTGATCTACGAGCAGTACTTC. The variable domain in full, with the rest retrieved from reference TRBV7-3 and TRBJ2-7, is GAGVSQTPSNKVTEKGKYVELRCDPISGHTALYWYRQSLGQGPEFLIYFQGTGAADDSGLPNDRFFAVRPEGSVSTLKIQRTERGDSAVYLCAPIRALIYEQYFGPGTRLTVT.

J is TRBJ1-2 and V is TRBV27; D not certain. The CDR3 totals 15 residues. The germline V and J ends were trimmed by 1 base and 0 bases, with 9 bases remaining between them. CDR1 is MNHEY and CDR2 is SMNVEV in the germline V gene (reference sequence). The CDR3 loop reads CASSLLGEANYGYTF. The CDR3 bases are TGTGCCAGCAGTTTATTGGGAGAGGCTAACTATGGCTACACCTTC.